This T cell receptor beta chain was profiled in a study of control samples from healthy donors and cancer patients (dated by TCRdb to the early 2020s). The library was prepared using the immunoSEQ multiplex PCR assay. TCRdb mirrors the immuneACCESS table, restricted to in-frame sequences. Some clones are absent from its copies; in checked studies, under half trace to an unresolved V gene, and the reason for the others is unknown. The table for this sample lists about 170,000 clones; 85% to 95% of them were counted only once. More than 1.1% of the sample rests with the top ten. CDR1 SNHLY and CDR2 FYNNEI were looked up in the germline V gene. V is reduced by 2 bases and J by 0 bases, leaving a spacing of 8 bases between them. The CDR3 has 16 amino acids, counting the end cysteine and phenylalanine. CDR3 DNA only is kept here, 48 bases in frame from base 1. With regard to this clone: No cognate antigen has been identified for it. Per-base quality was not reported, and no clone a single base away is much larger than it.

The sequence links TRBV2 to TRBJ2-6; no confident D gene assignment can be made. This sequence originates from a woman younger than 30 in good health. What was sequenced was blood. The nucleotide sequence is given as TGTGCCAGCAGTGAACGTCTGGCCTCTGGGGCCAACGTCCTGACTTTC. This is translated as CASSERLASGANVLTF.